The entry below gives a single TCR beta chain sequence along with its context. CD8 cells regarded as naive lacked CD45RO, were positively chosen for CCR7, and omitted terminally differentiated effector memory CD45RA+ cells. This record comes from a study of shared clonotypes between healthy human individuals. V was clipped by 6 bases and J by 3 bases, with 13 bases between them. CDR1 is MNHEY, CDR2 SMNVEV, per germline (reference sequence). The CDR3 length is 14 residues. Some clones are missing from TCRdb's copy, which holds only in-frame ones; the method was immunoSEQ multiplex PCR. The sample consists of approximately 1.9 million clones, 80% to 95% of them appearing once.

This sequence joins TRBV27 and TRBJ2-3, with D perhaps assigned TRBD1 or TRBD2 (5 bases each). The TCR originated in a man between 18 and 29 years old in good health. Some clones in this sample may be carry-over from other donors' samples. The sample taken for sequencing was naive CD8+ T cells from PBMCs. CDR3 residues: CASSHGAGTDTQYF. The CDR3 nucleotides read TGTGCCAGCAGCCACGGGGCAGGGACAGATACGCAGTATTTT.